The rows below give T cell receptor beta chains drawn from one sample of a study of blood T cells in healthy people across ages. TCRdb recomputed calls from the 5' RACE reads with MiXCR, one row per CDR3 protein. The sample has about 750,000 distinct CDR3 sequences; about 53% are singletons. Sequencing used blood. These receptors were obtained from an elderly man in good health. The CDR3 runs from the conserved cysteine through the conserved F or W. The order of the fields is D gene, J gene, clone size, V gene, CDR3 protein, CDR3 DNA. The D gene is left open where the match is weak. Clone size is not always given. Where it is, it says once, few, many or a class for expanded clones.

>NA|TRBJ2-3|NA|TRBV6-6
CASTGGLHRYAYF
TGTGCCAGCACCGGAGGACTTCACAGATACGCGTATTTT
>TRBD2|TRBJ2-7|NA|TRBV20-1
CSAIGTRFSYEQYF
TGCAGTGCTATAGGGACTAGATTCTCCTACGAGCAGTACTTC
>NA|TRBJ2-7|once|TRBV28
CASSPVYYEQYF
TGTGCCAGCAGCCCAGTTTACTACGAGCAGTACTTC
>NA|TRBJ1-2|few|TRBV27
CATGSNYGYTF
TGTGCCACCGGTTCTAACTATGGCTACACCTTC
>NA|TRBJ2-1|NA|TRBV7-2
CASSADRRTEQFF
TGTGCCAGCAGCGCCGACAGGAGAACGGAGCAGTTCTTC
>NA|TRBJ2-3|few|TRBV6-1
CASSVLNRYAYF
TGTGCCAGCAGTGTTTTGAACAGATACGCGTATTTT
>NA|TRBJ2-1|few|TRBV6-5
CASSYSTSALYNEQFF
TGTGCCAGCAGTTACTCGACTTCCGCCCTCTACAATGAGCAGTTCTTC
>TRBD1|TRBJ1-2|NA|TRBV7-2
CASSRKGQGDNYGYTF
TGTGCCAGCAGCCGCAAAGGACAGGGGGACAACTATGGCTACACCTTC
>NA|TRBJ1-2|few|TRBV28
CASRSGGGYGYTF
TGTGCCAGCAGATCGGGGGGCGGCTATGGCTACACCTTC
>NA|TRBJ2-7|NA|TRBV27
CASSSGRGHYEQYF
TGTGCCAGCAGCAGCGGCCGGGGGCACTACGAGCAGTACTTC
>NA|TRBJ2-7|NA|TRBV27
CASSLKGWGYEQYF
TGTGCCAGCAGTCTCAAGGGTTGGGGATACGAGCAGTACTTC
>TRBD2|TRBJ2-1|NA|TRBV24-1
CATSVHGTSGSNEQFF
TGTGCCACCAGTGTCCACGGGACTAGCGGTAGCAATGAGCAGTTCTTC
>NA|TRBJ2-1|once|TRBV5-6
CASSLGRVEFF
TGTGCCAGCAGCTTGGGAAGAGTCGAGTTCTTC
>NA|TRBJ2-5|NA|TRBV18
CASSPQHQETQYF
TGTGCCAGCTCACCACAGCACCAAGAGACCCAGTACTTC
>NA|TRBJ2-3|NA|TRBV12-3/TRBV12-4
CASSPQRTTDTQYF
TGTGCCAGCAGTCCTCAGCGGACCACAGATACGCAGTATTTT
>TRBD2|TRBJ2-7|NA|TRBV5-1
CASSSTSGRVNEQYF
TGCGCCAGCAGCTCCACTAGCGGGAGAGTCAACGAGCAGTACTTC
>TRBD2|TRBJ2-3|once|TRBV20-1
CSAKGGRGTDTQYF
TGCAGTGCTAAGGGCGGGAGGGGCACAGATACGCAGTATTTT
>NA|TRBJ2-1|NA|TRBV5-4
CASSVDRNEQFF
TGTGCCAGCAGCGTCGACAGGAATGAGCAGTTCTTC
>NA|TRBJ1-5|many|TRBV29-1
CSVGGSNQPQHF
TGCAGCGTGGGGGGTAGCAATCAGCCCCAGCATTTT
>TRBD2|TRBJ2-1|NA|TRBV28
CASSLLGTSGPSYNEQFF
TGTGCCAGCAGTTTACTCGGGACTAGCGGGCCATCCTACAATGAGCAGTTCTTC
>NA|TRBJ1-1|NA|TRBV5-1
CASSSAQAGGHTEAFF
TGCGCCAGCAGCTCGGCACAGGCGGGGGGTCATACTGAAGCTTTCTTT
>TRBD1|TRBJ2-5|once|TRBV27
CASGRGQQETQYF
TGTGCCAGCGGTAGGGGACAGCAAGAGACCCAGTACTTC
>TRBD1|TRBJ2-6|NA|TRBV3-1
CASTDRGNGANVLTF
TGTGCCAGCACGGACAGGGGGAATGGGGCCAACGTCCTGACTTTC
>NA|TRBJ2-7|NA|TRBV20-1
CSAPTVPGRGALRPEQYF
TGCAGTGCTCCCACGGTTCCGGGGCGTGGGGCACTGCGGCCCGAGCAGTACTTC
>TRBD1|TRBJ2-7|NA|TRBV10-3
CAISEYRGHSPNYEQYF
TGTGCCATCAGTGAGTATAGGGGGCACAGCCCGAATTACGAGCAGTACTTC
>NA|TRBJ1-5|few|TRBV29-1
CSVGSRGGNQPQHF
TGCAGCGTTGGCTCCCGGGGCGGCAATCAGCCCCAGCATTTT
>NA|TRBJ2-7|few|TRBV2
CASTRDLLYEQYF
TGTGCCAGCACGCGGGATTTACTCTACGAGCAGTACTTC
>TRBD2|TRBJ2-5|NA|TRBV10-3
CATTSGIEETQYF
TGTGCCACCACCAGCGGGATTGAAGAGACCCAGTACTTC
>NA|TRBJ2-1|NA|TRBV24-1
CATSVRTHSYNEQFF
TGTGCCACCAGTGTGCGGACCCACTCCTACAATGAGCAGTTCTTC
>NA|TRBJ1-6|NA|TRBV3-1
CASRKVGAPLHF
TGTGCCAGCCGCAAAGTTGGCGCACCCCTCCACTTT
>NA|TRBJ2-1|NA|TRBV3-1
CASSQGVSAGNEQFF
TGTGCCAGCAGCCAAGGGGTGTCCGCAGGGAATGAGCAGTTCTTC
>NA|TRBJ2-7|few|TRBV7-9
CASSLTAEYEQYF
TGTGCCAGCAGCTTGACAGCCGAATACGAGCAGTACTTC
>NA|TRBJ2-1|NA|TRBV5-1
CASRIRGARNNEQFF
TGCGCCAGCAGGATCCGGGGAGCCCGGAACAATGAGCAGTTCTTC
>TRBD2|TRBJ2-5|NA|TRBV2
CASSESGLAGETQYF
TGTGCCAGCAGTGAGTCGGGACTAGCGGGAGAGACCCAGTACTTC
>NA|TRBJ1-1|NA|TRBV28
CASSLTRTEAFF
TGTGCCAGCAGTTTAACGCGAACTGAAGCTTTCTTT
>TRBD1|TRBJ2-7|once|TRBV12-5
CASGLAAGGIHFGQYF
TGTGCTAGTGGTTTGGCCGCAGGGGGCATCCACTTTGGGCAGTACTTC
>NA|TRBJ2-7|many|TRBV29-1
CSVNQGTYEQYF
TGCAGCGTTAATCAGGGAACCTACGAGCAGTACTTC
>NA|TRBJ1-6|once|TRBV3-1
CASSQPQQNSPLHF
TGTGCCAGCAGCCAACCCCAACAGAATTCACCCCTCCACTTT
>NA|TRBJ2-5|few|TRBV7-2
CASSLVPRQETQYF
TGTGCCAGCAGCTTAGTCCCCAGGCAAGAGACCCAGTACTTC
>NA|TRBJ2-2|NA|TRBV29-1
CSGQGYTGELFF
TGCAGCGGGCAAGGGTACACCGGGGAGCTGTTTTTT
>TRBD2|TRBJ2-1|few|TRBV20-1
CSARDRETSGGTYNEQFF
TGCAGTGCTAGAGATCGAGAGACTAGCGGGGGAACCTACAATGAGCAGTTCTTC
>TRBD2|TRBJ2-7|NA|TRBV6-6
CASSPTGGSAYEQYF
TGTGCCAGCAGCCCTACGGGGGGGTCGGCTTACGAGCAGTACTTC
>NA|TRBJ1-1|once|TRBV19
CASSRRKDTEAFF
TGTGCCAGTAGCCGCCGGAAGGACACTGAAGCTTTCTTT
>NA|TRBJ1-3|NA|TRBV12-3/TRBV12-4
CASSDGLGNTIYF
TGTGCCAGCAGTGACGGACTAGGAAACACCATATATTTT
>NA|TRBJ2-1|few|TRBV24-1
CATSDIGSERNEQFF
TGTGCCACCAGTGACATTGGGTCAGAGAGGAATGAGCAGTTCTTC
>TRBD2|TRBJ2-1|few|TRBV12-3/TRBV12-4
CASSRSGRAINEQFF
TGTGCCAGCAGCCGTAGCGGGAGGGCCATCAATGAGCAGTTCTTC
>NA|TRBJ1-1|NA|TRBV20-1
CSARESGTVNTEAFF
TGCAGTGCTAGAGAATCCGGGACGGTGAACACTGAAGCTTTCTTT
>NA|TRBJ2-5|NA|TRBV29-1
CSVDGSRYQETQYF
TGCAGCGTTGACGGATCCAGGTACCAAGAGACCCAGTACTTC
>NA|TRBJ2-6|NA|TRBV6-1
CASRGGRSGANVLTF
TGTGCCAGCAGGGGCGGGCGCTCTGGGGCCAACGTCCTGACTTTC
>TRBD1|TRBJ2-7|NA|TRBV29-1
CSVRQGTSYEQYF
TGCAGCGTTCGACAGGGCACTTCCTACGAGCAGTACTTC
>NA|TRBJ2-3|few|TRBV14
CASSAGLDRGYAYF
TGTGCCAGCAGCGCCGGACTTGATCGGGGATACGCGTATTTT
>NA|TRBJ1-6|once|TRBV21-1
CASSNGTGRNSPLHF
TGTGCCAGCAGCAATGGCACAGGGAGGAATTCACCCCTCCACTTT
>NA|TRBJ2-1|NA|TRBV7-9
CASSPRGNNEQFF
TGTGCCAGCAGCCCCCGGGGCAACAATGAGCAGTTCTTC
>TRBD1|TRBJ2-7|NA|TRBV28
CASSFSRQGAFEQYF
TGTGCCAGCAGTTTCTCGAGACAGGGGGCGTTCGAGCAGTACTTC
>TRBD1|TRBJ2-5|few|TRBV20-1
CSARKQGAGETQYF
TGCAGTGCTAGAAAGCAGGGGGCAGGGGAGACCCAGTACTTC
>NA|TRBJ1-6|NA|TRBV20-1
CSARDKAASSYNSPLHF
TGCAGTGCTAGAGATAAAGCGGCGAGCTCCTATAATTCACCCCTCCACTTT
>NA|TRBJ1-5|few|TRBV2
CASSAGSNQPQHF
TGTGCCAGCAGCGCCGGGTCTAATCAGCCCCAGCATTTT
>TRBD1|TRBJ2-6|NA|TRBV3-1
CASSRSRGTGANVLTF
TGTGCCAGCAGCCGTAGCAGGGGGACTGGGGCCAACGTCCTGACTTTC
>NA|TRBJ1-2|NA|TRBV25-1
CASSGRIISANYGYTF
TGTGCCAGCAGTGGGCGAATTATCTCAGCTAACTATGGCTACACCTTC
>TRBD1|TRBJ2-7|few|TRBV6-5
CASSGPGQRPSEQYF
TGTGCCAGCAGCGGTCCGGGACAGAGGCCTAGCGAGCAGTACTTC